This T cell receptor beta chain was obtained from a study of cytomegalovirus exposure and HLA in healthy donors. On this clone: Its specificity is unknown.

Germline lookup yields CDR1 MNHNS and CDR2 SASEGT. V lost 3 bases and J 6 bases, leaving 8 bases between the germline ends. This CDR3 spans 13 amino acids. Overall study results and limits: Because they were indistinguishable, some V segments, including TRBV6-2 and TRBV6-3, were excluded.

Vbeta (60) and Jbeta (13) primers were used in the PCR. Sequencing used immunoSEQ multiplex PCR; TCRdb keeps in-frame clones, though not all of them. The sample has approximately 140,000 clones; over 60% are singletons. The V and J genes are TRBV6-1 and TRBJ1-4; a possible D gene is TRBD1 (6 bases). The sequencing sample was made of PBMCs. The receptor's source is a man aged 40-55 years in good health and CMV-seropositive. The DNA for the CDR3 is TGTGCCAGCAGTGAGGGGGCGCATGAAAAACTGTTTTTT. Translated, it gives CASSEGAHEKLFF.